This TCR beta chain was identified in a study of T cell responses to AZD1222 COVID-19 vaccine. The germline gives CDR1 SNHLY, CDR2 FYNNEI. Trimming took 3 bases from V and 6 from J, leaving 23 bases between them. The CDR3 length is 17 residues. Sequencing used immunoSEQ multiplex PCR; TCRdb keeps in-frame clones, though not all of them. The data show about 120,000 clones, roughly 90% seen once. The chain uses TRBV2 and TRBJ1-1; a weak D match, TRBD1 (5 bases). Sequences were derived from peripheral blood, sampled on day 0 of AZD1222 vaccination. This TCR came from an adult in good health. The CDR3 loop is CASSESRGARFIPEAFF. The CDR3 bases are TGTGCCAGCAGTGAGAGTAGAGGGGCGCGTTTTATCCCTGAAGCTTTCTTT.